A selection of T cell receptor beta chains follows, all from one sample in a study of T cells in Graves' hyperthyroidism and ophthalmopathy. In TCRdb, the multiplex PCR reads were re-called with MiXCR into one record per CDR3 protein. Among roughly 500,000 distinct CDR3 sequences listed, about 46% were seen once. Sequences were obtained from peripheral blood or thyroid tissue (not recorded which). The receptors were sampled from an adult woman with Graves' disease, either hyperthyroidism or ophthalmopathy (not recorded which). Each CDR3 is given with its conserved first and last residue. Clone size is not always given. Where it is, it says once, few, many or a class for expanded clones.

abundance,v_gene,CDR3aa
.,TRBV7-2,CASSLAGQGYQPQYF
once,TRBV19,CASSTSPATGNNQPQHF
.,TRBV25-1,CASSEMGRGTLKLLF
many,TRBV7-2,CASSPSVASTQPQHF
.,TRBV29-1,CSLEGVSTEAFF
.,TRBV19,CASSMRADRIGAFF
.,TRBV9,CASSTKPQGSTGNTIYF
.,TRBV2,CASSFRGWDQPQHF
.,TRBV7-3,CASSFSGKEWGNTIYF
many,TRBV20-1,CSAPDSSNEKLFF